Following are 11 T cell receptor beta chains from one sample sequenced in a study of early T cells in non-severe SARS-CoV-2 infection. In TCRdb, the 5' RACE reads were re-called with MiXCR into one record per CDR3 protein. The profile shows 30,000 to 35,000 distinct CDR3 sequences, around 7% of them singletons. Sequencing input: whole blood. The receptor set was obtained from an adult who was a healthcare worker with PCR-confirmed SARS-CoV-2 infection or an uninfected control (not recorded which).

This clonotype was detected ten times or more. V is TRBV20-1 and J is TRBJ1-1; no reliable D call. Germline CDR1 DFQATT, CDR2 SNEGSKA (reference sequence). V lost 2 bases to trimming and J lost 2 bases, with 6 bases between them. The CDR3 is 12 amino acids. The DNA for the CDR3 is TGCAGTGCTAGACGGACTAACACTGAAGCTTTCTTT. It is translated as CSARRTNTEAFF.

This clonotype has more than one count but fewer than ten. The gene calls are TRBV25-1 and TRBJ2-3; unclear D gene. The V end lost 2 bases, the J end lost 0 bases, and 15 bases lay between the germline ends. The CDR3 contains 17 residues. Germline V gives CDR1 MGHDK, CDR2 SYGVNS. The CDR3 reads CASSERIRNISTDTQYF. The CDR3 coding sequence is TGTGCCAGCAGTGAACGCATTCGGAACATTAGCACAGATACGCAGTATTTT.

The chain links TRBV11-2 to TRBJ1-2; D unclear. Germline CDR1 reads SGHAT; CDR2 reads FQNNGV. The germline V and J ends were trimmed by 0 bases and 4 bases, with 9 bases remaining between them. The CDR3 has 14 amino acids. The CDR3 loop reads CASSLEAPLYGYTF. DNA of the CDR3: TGTGCCAGCAGCTTAGAGGCGCCTCTCTATGGCTACACCTTC.

The table lists this clonotype with a few counts. This chain links TRBV6-5 with TRBJ2-5, with D perhaps matching TRBD2 (6 bases). V lost 7 bases and J 5 bases, leaving 20 bases between the germline ends. Per germline, CDR1 MNHEY and CDR2 SVGAGI. This CDR3 comprises 15 residues. The CDR3 loop reads CASMKPGTVAETQYF. CDR3 nucleotides: TGTGCCAGCATGAAGCCCGGGACTGTAGCGGAGACCCAGTACTTC.

The sample holds many counts of this clonotype. The chain joins TRBV20-1 to TRBJ1-1; 9 positions agree with TRBD1. After removal of 4 bases from V and 5 bases from J, the junction contained 2 bases not matched to a gene. This CDR3 spans 12 amino acids. Looked up from germline, CDR1 is DFQATT and CDR2 is SNEGSKA (reference sequence). CDR3 in DNA: TGCAGTGCTATCGGACAGGGGACTGAAGCTTTCTTT. Amino acids: CSAIGQGTEAFF.

This clonotype was detected ten times or more. The chain has TRBV5-1 and TRBJ2-2; TRBD2 is a possible D gene (6 bases). V was clipped by 4 bases and J by 4 bases, with 14 bases between them. From germline, CDR1 is SGHRS and CDR2 YFSETQ. This CDR3 is built from 15 residues. CDR3 amino acids: CASSPIPSATGELFF. The DNA of the CDR3 is TGCGCCAGCAGCCCGATCCCTAGCGCCACCGGGGAGCTGTTTTTT.

This clonotype was picked up many times. The chain uses TRBV7-9 and TRBJ2-1; D is possibly TRBD2 (5 bases). CDR1 SEHNR and CDR2 FQNEAQ come from the germline V gene (reference sequence). Trimming left V 5 bases short and J 8 bases short, with 16 bases between. The CDR3 spans 14 residues. CDR3 in amino acids: CASSPKGLGDEQFF. The CDR3 nucleotides are TGTGCCAGCAGCCCAAAAGGATTGGGAGATGAGCAGTTCTTC.

This clonotype was seen at least ten times. The rearrangement links TRBV29-1 to TRBJ2-1; 7 bases align to TRBD2. The V segment lost 1 base and the J segment 0 bases; nucleotides outside the gene matches: 6. CDR3 length: 16 amino acids. Germline-derived CDR1 and CDR2 are SQVTM and ANQGSEA. The CDR3 here is CSVEAIGGSSYNEQFF. DNA for the CDR3: TGCAGCGTTGAAGCTATCGGCGGGAGCTCCTACAATGAGCAGTTCTTC.

This clonotype appeared a few times. This sequence joins TRBV28 and TRBJ2-3; D gene unclear. The V gene's germline CDR1 is MDHEN and CDR2 SYDVKM. Trimming cost V 5 bases and J 4 bases, with 13 bases left between them. This CDR3 region has 14 residues. The CDR3, as DNA: TGTGCCAGCAGTCCAGATAATGGGGCAGATACGCAGTATTTT. Residues: CASSPDNGADTQYF.

In its sample, this clonotype was seen a few times. V is TRBV7-9 and J is TRBJ2-7; D call uncertain. Germline V gene sequence: CDR1 SEHNR, CDR2 FQNEAQ (reference sequence). The CDR3 has 12 amino acids. The germline V and J ends were trimmed by 3 bases and 5 bases, with 8 bases remaining between them. Written as DNA, the CDR3 is TGTGCCAGCAGCTTGCCTGGCGACGAGCAGTACTTC. This sequence encodes CASSLPGDEQYF. The whole variable domain, remainder taken from reference TRBV7-9 and TRBJ2-7, is DTGVSQNPRHKITKRGQNVTFRCDPISEHNRLYWYRQTLGQGPEFLTYFQNEAQLEKSRLLSDRFSAERPKGSFSTLEIQRTEQGDSAMYLCASSLPGDEQYFGPGTRLTVT.

Many counts were recorded for this clonotype. This rearrangement joins TRBV6-6 to TRBJ2-3, with unresolved D. V was clipped by 5 bases and J by 1 base, with 13 bases between them. This CDR3 has 15 residues. The germline gives CDR1 MNHNY, CDR2 SVGAGI (reference sequence). The chain's CDR3 is CASSEPSVRTDTQYF. The CDR3 DNA follows: TGTGCCAGCAGTGAACCGTCGGTCCGCACAGATACGCAGTATTTT.